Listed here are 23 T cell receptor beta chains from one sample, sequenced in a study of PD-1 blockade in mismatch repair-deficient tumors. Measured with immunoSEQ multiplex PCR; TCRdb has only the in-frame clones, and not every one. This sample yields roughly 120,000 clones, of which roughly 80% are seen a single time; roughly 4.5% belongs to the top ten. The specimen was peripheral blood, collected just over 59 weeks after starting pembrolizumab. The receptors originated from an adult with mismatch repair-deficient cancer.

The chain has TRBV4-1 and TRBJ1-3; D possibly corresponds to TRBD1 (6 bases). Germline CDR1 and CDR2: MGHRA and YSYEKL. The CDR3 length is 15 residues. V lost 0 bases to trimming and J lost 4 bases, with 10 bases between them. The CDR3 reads CASSQDPGDGNTIYF. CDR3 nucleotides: TGCGCCAGCAGCCAAGATCCAGGGGACGGAAACACCATATATTTT.

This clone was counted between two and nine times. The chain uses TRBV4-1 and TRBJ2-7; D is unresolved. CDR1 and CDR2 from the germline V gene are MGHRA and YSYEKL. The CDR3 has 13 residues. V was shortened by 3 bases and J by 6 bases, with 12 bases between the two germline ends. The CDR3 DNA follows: TGCGCCAGCAGCCATCCCAATGGCCGCGAGCAGTACTTC. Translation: CASSHPNGREQYF.

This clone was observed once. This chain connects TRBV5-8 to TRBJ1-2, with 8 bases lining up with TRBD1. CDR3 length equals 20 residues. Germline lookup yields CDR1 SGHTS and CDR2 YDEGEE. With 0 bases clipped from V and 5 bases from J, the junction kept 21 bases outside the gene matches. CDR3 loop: CASSLAAPLGRGREGYGYTF. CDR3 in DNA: TGTGCCAGCAGCTTGGCGGCCCCCTTGGGCAGGGGGCGCGAGGGGTATGGCTACACCTTC.

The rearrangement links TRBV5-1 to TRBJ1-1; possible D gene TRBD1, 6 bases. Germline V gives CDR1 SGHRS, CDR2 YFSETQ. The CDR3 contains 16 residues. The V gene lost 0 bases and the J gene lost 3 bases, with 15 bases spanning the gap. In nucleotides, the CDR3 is TGCGCCAGCAGCTTGGGCGGGGGGCGTCGGGACACTGAAGCTTTCTTT. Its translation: CASSLGGGRRDTEAFF.

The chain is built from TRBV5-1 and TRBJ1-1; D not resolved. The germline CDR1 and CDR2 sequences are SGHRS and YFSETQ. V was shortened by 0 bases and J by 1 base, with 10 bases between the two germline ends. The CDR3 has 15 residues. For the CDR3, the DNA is TGCGCCAGCAGCTTGGCGGTTAATGGGAACACTGAAGCTTTCTTT. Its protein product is CASSLAVNGNTEAFF.

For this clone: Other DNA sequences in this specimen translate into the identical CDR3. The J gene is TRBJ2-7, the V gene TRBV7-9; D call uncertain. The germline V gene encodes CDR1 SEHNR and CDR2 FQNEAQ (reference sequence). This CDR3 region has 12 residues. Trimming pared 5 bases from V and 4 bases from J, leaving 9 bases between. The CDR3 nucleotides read TGTGCCAGCAGCCCGTCGTCGTACGAGCAGTACTTC. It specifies CASSPSSYEQYF.

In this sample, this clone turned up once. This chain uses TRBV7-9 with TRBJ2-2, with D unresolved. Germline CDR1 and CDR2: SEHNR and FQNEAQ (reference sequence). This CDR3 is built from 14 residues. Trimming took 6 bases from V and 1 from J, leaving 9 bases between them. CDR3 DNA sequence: TGTGCCAGCAGTTCACTTGGGAACACCGGGGAGCTGTTTTTT. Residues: CASSSLGNTGELFF.

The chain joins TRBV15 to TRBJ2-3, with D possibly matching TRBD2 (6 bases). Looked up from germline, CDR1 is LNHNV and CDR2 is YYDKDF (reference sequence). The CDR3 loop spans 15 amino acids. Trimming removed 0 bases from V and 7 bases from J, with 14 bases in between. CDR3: CATSRDQVSGNTQYF. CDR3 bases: TGTGCCACCAGCAGAGATCAGGTTAGCGGTAATACGCAGTATTTT.

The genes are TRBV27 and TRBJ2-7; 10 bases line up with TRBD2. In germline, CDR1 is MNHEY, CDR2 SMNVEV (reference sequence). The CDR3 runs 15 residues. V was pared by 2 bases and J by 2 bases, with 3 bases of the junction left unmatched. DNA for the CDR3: TGTGCCAGCAGTTTACGGACTAGCGGCGCCTACGAGCAGTACTTC. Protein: CASSLRTSGAYEQYF.

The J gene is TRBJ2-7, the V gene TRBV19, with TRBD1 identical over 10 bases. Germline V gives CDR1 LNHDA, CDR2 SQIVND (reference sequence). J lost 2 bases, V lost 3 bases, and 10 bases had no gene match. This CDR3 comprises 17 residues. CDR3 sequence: CASSILFGQGVAYEQYF. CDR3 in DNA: TGTGCCAGTAGTATCCTATTTGGACAGGGGGTTGCCTACGAGCAGTACTTC.

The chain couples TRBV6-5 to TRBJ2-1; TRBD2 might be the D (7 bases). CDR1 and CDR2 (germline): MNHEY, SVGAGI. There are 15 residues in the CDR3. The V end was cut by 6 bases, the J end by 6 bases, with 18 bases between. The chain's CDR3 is CASSKLAPQGNEQFF. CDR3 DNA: TGTGCCAGCAGCAAACTAGCGCCACAGGGCAATGAGCAGTTCTTC.

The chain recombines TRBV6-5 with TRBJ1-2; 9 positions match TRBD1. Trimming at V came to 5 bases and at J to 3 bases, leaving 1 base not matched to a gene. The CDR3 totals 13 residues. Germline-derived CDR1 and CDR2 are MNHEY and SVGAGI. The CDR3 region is CASSGDRDYGYTF. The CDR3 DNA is TGTGCCAGCAGTGGGGACAGGGACTATGGCTACACCTTC.

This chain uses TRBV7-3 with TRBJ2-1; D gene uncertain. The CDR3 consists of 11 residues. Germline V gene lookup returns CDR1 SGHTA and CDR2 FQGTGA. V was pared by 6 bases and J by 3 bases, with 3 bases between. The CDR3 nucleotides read TGTGCCAGCAGAGGCTACAATGAGCAGTTCTTC. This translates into CASRGYNEQFF. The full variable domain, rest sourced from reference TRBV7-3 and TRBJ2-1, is GAGVSQTPSNKVTEKGKYVELRCDPISGHTALYWYRQSLGQGPEFLIYFQGTGAADDSGLPNDRFFAVRPEGSVSTLKIQRTERGDSAVYLCASRGYNEQFFGPGTRLTVL.

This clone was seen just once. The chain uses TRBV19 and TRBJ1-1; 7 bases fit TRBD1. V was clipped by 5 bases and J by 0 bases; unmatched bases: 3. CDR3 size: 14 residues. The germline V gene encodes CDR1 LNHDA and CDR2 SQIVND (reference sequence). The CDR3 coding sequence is TGTGCCAGTAGTTGGACAGGCATGAACACTGAAGCTTTCTTT. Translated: CASSWTGMNTEAFF.

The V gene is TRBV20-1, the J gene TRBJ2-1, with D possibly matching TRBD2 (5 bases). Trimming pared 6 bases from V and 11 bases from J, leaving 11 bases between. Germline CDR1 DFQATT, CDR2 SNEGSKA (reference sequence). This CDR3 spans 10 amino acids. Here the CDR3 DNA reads TGCAGTGCAGGAGGTCTGAAGCAGTTCTTC. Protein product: CSAGGLKQFF.

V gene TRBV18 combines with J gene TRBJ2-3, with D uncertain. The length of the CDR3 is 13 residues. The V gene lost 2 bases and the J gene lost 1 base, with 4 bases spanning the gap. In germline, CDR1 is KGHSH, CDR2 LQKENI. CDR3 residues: CASSPDRTDTQYF. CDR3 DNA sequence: TGTGCCAGCTCACCAGACCGCACAGATACGCAGTATTTT.

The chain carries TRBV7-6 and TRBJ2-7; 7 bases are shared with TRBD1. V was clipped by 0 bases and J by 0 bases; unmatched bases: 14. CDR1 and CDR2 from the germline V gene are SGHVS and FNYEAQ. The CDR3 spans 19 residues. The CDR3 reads CASSLASTGYGRYSYEQYF. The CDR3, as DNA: TGTGCCAGCAGCTTAGCGTCGACAGGGTACGGACGATACTCCTACGAGCAGTACTTC.

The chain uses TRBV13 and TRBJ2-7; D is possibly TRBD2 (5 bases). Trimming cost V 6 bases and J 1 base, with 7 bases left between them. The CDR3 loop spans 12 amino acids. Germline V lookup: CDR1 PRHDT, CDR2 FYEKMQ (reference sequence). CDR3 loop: CASSQRSYEQYF. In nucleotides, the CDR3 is TGTGCCAGCAGTCAGCGGTCCTACGAGCAGTACTTC.

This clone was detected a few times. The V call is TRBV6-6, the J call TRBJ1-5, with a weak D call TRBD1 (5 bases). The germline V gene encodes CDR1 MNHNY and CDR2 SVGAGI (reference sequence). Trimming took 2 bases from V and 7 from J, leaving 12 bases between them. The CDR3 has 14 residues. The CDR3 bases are TGTGCCAGCAGTTACATAGGGGATGGACAGCCCCAGCATTTT. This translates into CASSYIGDGQPQHF.

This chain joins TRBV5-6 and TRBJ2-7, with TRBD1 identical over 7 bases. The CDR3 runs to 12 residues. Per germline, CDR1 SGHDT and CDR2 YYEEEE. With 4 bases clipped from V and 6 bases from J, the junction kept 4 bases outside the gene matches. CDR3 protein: CASSATGPEQYF. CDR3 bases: TGTGCCAGCAGCGCGACAGGGCCCGAGCAGTACTTC.

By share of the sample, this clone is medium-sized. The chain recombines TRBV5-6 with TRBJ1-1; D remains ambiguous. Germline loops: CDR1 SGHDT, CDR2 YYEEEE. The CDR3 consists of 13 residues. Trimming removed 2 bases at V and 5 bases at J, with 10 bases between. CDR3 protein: CASSFEGWTEAFF. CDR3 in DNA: TGTGCCAGCAGCTTCGAGGGATGGACTGAAGCTTTCTTT. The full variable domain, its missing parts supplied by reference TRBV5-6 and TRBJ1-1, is DAGVTQSPTHLIKTRGQQVTLRCSPKSGHDTVSWYQQALGQGPQFIFQYYEEEERQRGNFPDRFSGHQFPNYSSELNVNALLLGDSALYLCASSFEGWTEAFFGQGTRLTVV.

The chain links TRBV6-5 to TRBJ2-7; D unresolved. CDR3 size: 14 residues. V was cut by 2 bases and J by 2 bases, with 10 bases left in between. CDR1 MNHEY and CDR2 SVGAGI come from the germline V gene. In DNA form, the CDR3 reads TGTGCCAGCAGTTACGTGCTAGACACCTACGAGCAGTACTTC. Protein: CASSYVLDTYEQYF.

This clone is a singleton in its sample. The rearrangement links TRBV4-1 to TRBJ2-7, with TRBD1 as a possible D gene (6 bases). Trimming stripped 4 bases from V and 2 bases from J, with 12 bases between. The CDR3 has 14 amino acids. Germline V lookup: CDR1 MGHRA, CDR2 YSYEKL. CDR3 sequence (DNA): TGCGCCAGCAGCCTTGCAGGGGCTCCCTACGAGCAGTACTTC. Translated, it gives CASSLAGAPYEQYF.